The present entry profiles one TCR beta chain with its context. Methods used by the authors: It was from reference gene primer amplification that nucleated cell counts were estimated. Some clones are missing from TCRdb's copy, which holds only in-frame ones; the method was immunoSEQ multiplex PCR. V and J calls and clone size are those listed in that table; D and trimming were worked out from the DNA. The sample records 35,000 to 50,000 clones, about 79% being singletons. The data are from a study of blood T cell repertoires in COVID-19. Study-wide context: Researchers got acute and convalescent COVID-19 samples from the United States, Italy and Spain. T cells, B-cell-depleted T cells, or PBMCs provided the cDNA or gDNA that served as material.

Germline V gene lookup returns CDR1 SGDLS and CDR2 YYNGEE. Germline trimming cut 4 bases from V and 1 base from J; bases unmatched to any gene: 8. The length of the CDR3 is 16 residues. This clonotype originated in a human donor with acute or convalescent COVID-19. The donor label of this sample is uncertain. The chain has TRBV9 and TRBJ1-1, with 9 nucleotides matching TRBD1. The sequencing sample was made of peripheral blood. Here the CDR3 reads CASSTHRGQGNTEAFF. CDR3 nucleotides: TGTGCCAGCAGCACCCACAGGGGGCAAGGGAACACTGAAGCTTTCTTT.